What follows are 21 T cell receptor beta chains derived from one specimen sequenced in a study of shared clonotypes between healthy human individuals. The data were produced by immunoSEQ multiplex PCR, yet TCRdb's version contains in-frame clones alone and is incomplete. The data show about 450,000 clones, 79% seen once. The sample was PBMCs. All receptors come from a woman in her forties in good health. Some clones in this sample may be carry-over from other donors' samples.

This chain connects TRBV10-3 to TRBJ2-1; perhaps TRBD2 as D (5 bases). V lost 3 bases to trimming and J lost 0 bases, with 15 bases between them. The CDR3 loop spans 17 amino acids. Per germline, CDR1 ENHRY and CDR2 SYGVKD. CDR3 in DNA: TGTGCCATCAGTGACGATCGCGGAGGCAGCTCCTACAATGAGCAGTTCTTC. This codes for CAISDDRGGSSYNEQFF.

Concerning this clone: With a far larger clone one base away, a read error is the likely cause. The rearrangement links TRBV29-1 to TRBJ1-1; 7 bases match TRBD1. This CDR3 has 12 amino acids. Germline V lookup: CDR1 SQVTM, CDR2 ANQGSEA. The CDR3 nucleotides are TGCGGCGGGGGACAGCAGAACACTGAAGCTTTCTTT. Protein product: CGGGQQNTEAFF.

This chain joins TRBV15 and TRBJ2-7; 9 bases map to TRBD1. J lost 0 bases, V lost 3 bases, and 9 bases had no gene match. Germline CDR1 is LNHNV and CDR2 is YYDKDF (reference sequence). The length of the CDR3 is 17 residues. The CDR3 loop reads CATSRDRGVPSSYEQYF. The CDR3 DNA reads as TGTGCCACCAGCAGGGACAGGGGCGTTCCTAGCTCCTACGAGCAGTACTTC.

CDR3 region: CASRGETWGYTF. As DNA, the CDR3 is TGTGCCAGCAGGGGGGAAACCTGGGGCTACACCTTC. The rearrangement links TRBV6-5 to TRBJ1-2; tentative D call: TRBD1 (5 bases). The germline V and J ends were trimmed by 6 bases and 8 bases, with 13 bases remaining between them. CDR1 is MNHEY and CDR2 is SVGAGI in the germline V gene. This CDR3 comprises 12 residues.

The genes are TRBV18 and TRBJ1-1; D is perhaps TRBD1 (6 bases). This CDR3 region has 17 residues. CDR1 is KGHSH and CDR2 is LQKENI in the germline V gene. With 3 bases removed from V and 5 bases from J, the gap between germline ends came to 22 bases. CDR3 sequence: CASSPRGGLPTGTEAFF. The CDR3 region has the DNA TGTGCCAGCTCACCGAGGGGGGGCCTTCCCACGGGAACTGAAGCTTTCTTT. Combining the CDR3 with reference TRBV18 and TRBJ1-1 gives the whole variable domain NAGVMQNPRHLVRRRGQEARLRCSPMKGHSHVYWYRQLPEEGLKFMVYLQKENIIDESGMPKERFSAEFPKEGPSILRIQQVVRGDSAAYFCASSPRGGLPTGTEAFFGQGTRLTVV.

The chain links TRBV10-2 to TRBJ1-2, with 10 bases aligning to TRBD1. This CDR3 has 14 amino acids. Per the germline V gene, CDR1 is WSHSY and CDR2 is SAAADI. V was clipped by 6 bases and J by 7 bases; unmatched bases: 8. CDR3 amino acids: CASSDGTGVGGYTF. The CDR3 DNA is TGCGCCAGCAGCGACGGGACAGGGGTTGGTGGCTACACCTTC.

V usage is TRBV10-2 and J usage is TRBJ2-1, with unresolved D. V dropped 3 bases and J dropped 8 bases, with 11 bases sitting between them. CDR3 length equals 13 residues. The V gene's germline CDR1 is WSHSY and CDR2 SAAADI. CDR3 bases: TGCGCCAGCAGTGACCCCCCTGGGGATGAGCAGTTCTTC. This codes for CASSDPPGDEQFF.

This clone was seen more than once but under ten times. The gene calls are TRBV7-7 and TRBJ2-1; perhaps TRBD1 as D (5 bases). Trimming cost V 5 bases and J 0 bases, with 11 bases left between them. The CDR3 is 15 amino acids. Germline CDR1 reads SSHAT; CDR2 reads FNYEAQ (reference sequence). The CDR3 DNA follows: TGTGCCAGCAGCGTGGACACCAGCTCCTACAATGAGCAGTTCTTC. This encodes CASSVDTSSYNEQFF.

The chain recombines TRBV28 with TRBJ2-7; TRBD2 agrees at 8 bases. The CDR3 is 15 amino acids. Germline assignment: CDR1 MDHEN and CDR2 SYDVKM. V trimming: 6 bases; J trimming: 0 bases; junction bases outside the gene matches: 7. The DNA of the CDR3 is TGTGCCAGCAGACCTACTAGCGGAATCTCCTACGAGCAGTACTTC. Residues: CASRPTSGISYEQYF.

The V and J genes are TRBV2 and TRBJ2-5, with D unresolved. The CDR3 runs 13 residues. Germline loops: CDR1 SNHLY, CDR2 FYNNEI. V lost 6 bases, J lost 0 bases, and 8 bases lay in between. CDR3 residues: CASRSLYQETQYF. CDR3 sequence (DNA): TGTGCCAGCAGAAGTCTATACCAAGAGACCCAGTACTTC.

The chain joins TRBV28 to TRBJ2-7; no definite D call. V was pared by 2 bases and J by 1 base, with 9 bases between. The CDR3 is made up of 14 amino acids. Germline lookup yields CDR1 MDHEN and CDR2 SYDVKM. CDR3 residues: CASSLHQESYEQYF. For the CDR3, the DNA is TGTGCCAGCAGTTTACACCAGGAATCCTACGAGCAGTACTTC.

The genes are TRBV4-3 and TRBJ2-1; the match to TRBD2 covers 9 bases. Germline CDR1 and CDR2: LGHNA and YSLEER. CDR3 length: 15 residues. J lost 4 bases, V lost 2 bases, and 3 bases had no gene match. This chain's CDR3 is CASSQRLAEYNEQFF. In DNA, the CDR3 is TGCGCCAGCAGCCAACGACTAGCGGAGTACAATGAGCAGTTCTTC.

In DNA form, the CDR3 reads TGTGCCAGCAGTGAAGTTACAGAGGGCAATGAGCAGTTCTTC. It specifies CASSEVTEGNEQFF. The J gene is TRBJ2-1, the V gene TRBV6-1, with a possible D match to TRBD2 (5 bases). This CDR3 comprises 14 residues. V shed 1 base and J shed 6 bases, with 10 bases lying between them. Germline V gene data show CDR1 as MNHNS and CDR2 as SASEGT.

The rearrangement joins TRBV4-1 to TRBJ2-5; 7 nucleotides line up with TRBD1. The CDR3 is 16 residues long. V shed 1 base and J 2 bases; nucleotides not matched to a gene: 7. Per germline, CDR1 MGHRA and CDR2 YSYEKL. The DNA for the CDR3 is TGCGCCAGCAGCCAAGCCGCAACGGGACAGCAAGAGACCCAGTACTTC. This gives the protein CASSQAATGQQETQYF.

This chain links TRBV19 with TRBJ2-1; D might be TRBD2 (6 bases). The CDR3 length is 13 residues. The germline V and J ends were trimmed by 5 bases and 5 bases, with 10 bases remaining between them. Germline V gene sequence: CDR1 LNHDA, CDR2 SQIVND (reference sequence). CDR3 loop: CASSRDFDNEQFF. The CDR3 DNA reads TGTGCCAGTAGTCGGGACTTCGACAATGAGCAGTTCTTC.

The V gene is TRBV6-1, the J gene TRBJ1-3; possibly TRBD1 for D (6 bases). V was pared by 7 bases and J by 0 bases, with 16 bases between. Germline-derived CDR1 and CDR2 are MNHNS and SASEGT. The CDR3 has 16 amino acids. Written as DNA, the CDR3 is TGTGCCAGCAATGACGGGACACCGAACTCTGGAAACACCATATATTTT. Translation: CASNDGTPNSGNTIYF.

The chain's CDR3 is CASSLSGGGETQYF. CDR3 DNA: TGTGCCAGCAGTTTATCCGGCGGGGGAGAGACCCAGTACTTC. This chain joins TRBV28 and TRBJ2-5; 7 bases are shared with TRBD2. This CDR3 is built from 14 residues. V gave up 1 base and J gave up 4 bases; unmatched junction bases: 3. Germline CDR1 and CDR2: MDHEN and SYDVKM.

The rearrangement joins TRBV28 to TRBJ1-1; TRBD1 matches at 7 bases. This CDR3 contains 15 residues. Germline loops: CDR1 MDHEN, CDR2 SYDVKM. J was trimmed by 3 bases and V by 5 bases; bases with no gene match: 9. CDR3 in amino acids: CASSPPEGAYTEAFF. CDR3 sequence (DNA): TGTGCCAGCAGTCCCCCGGAGGGGGCGTACACTGAAGCTTTCTTT.

This sequence joins TRBV28 and TRBJ1-4; D possibly corresponds to TRBD1 (6 bases). Germline-derived CDR1 and CDR2 are MDHEN and SYDVKM. Trimming took off 10 bases at V and 0 bases at J, with 9 bases between the two ends. This CDR3 has 13 amino acids. CDR3: CAIRTATNEKLFF. The CDR3 DNA sequence: TGTGCCATTAGGACAGCAACTAATGAAAAACTGTTTTTT.

The gene calls are TRBV5-4 and TRBJ2-3, with a tentative D call TRBD2 (6 bases). Trimming removed 3 bases from V and 9 bases from J, with 17 bases in between. The CDR3 runs to 14 residues. Per the germline V gene, CDR1 is SGHNT and CDR2 is YYREEE (reference sequence). CDR3 coding DNA: TGTGCCAGCAGCTCGACGGGGGTGGTTGAGACGCAGTATTTT. Residues: CASSSTGVVETQYF.

This clone appeared many times. This chain links TRBV21-1 with TRBJ1-1; the table gives TRBD1 as D, unverified against the DNA. TRBV21-1 is described as a pseudogene. CDR3 length: 15 amino acids. This CDR3 is CASSTRQGARKRAFF. The CDR3 bases are TGTGCCAGCAGCACCCGACAGGGGGCAAGGAAAAGGGCTTTCTTT.